The clone carrying this TCR beta chain has a count of ten or more. Profiles of TCR beta VDJ and CDR3 were generated from a genomic DNA template. MiXCR was run by TCRdb on the reads, yielding one entry per CDR3 protein. The sample records about 120,000 distinct CDR3 sequences, over 30% being singletons. These data originate in a study of CD8+CD57+ T cells in acquired aplastic anemia. All patients picked for sequencing had shown, by flow cytometry, an expansion of CD8+CD57+ cells. This CDR3 has 15 residues. V was shortened by 6 bases and J by 5 bases, with 17 bases between the two germline ends. Germline CDR1 is LNHDA and CDR2 is SQIVND (reference sequence).

The sequencing input was sorted CD4+, CD8+, or CD8+CD57+ T cells (not recorded which) from PBMCs. The TCR comes from a human donor with aplastic anemia. The chain has TRBV19 and TRBJ1-5; maybe TRBD1 (5 bases). CDR3 DNA: TGTGCCAGTAGCAGGGTGCTCTGGGCTGATCAGCCCCAGCATTTT. Its translation: CASSRVLWADQPQHF.